Listed below are T cell receptor beta chains from one sample, sequenced in a study of T cell changes during pregnancy in multiple sclerosis. Using immunoSEQ multiplex PCR, the repertoire was profiled, and TCRdb retains in-frame clones only, with some absent. The table records roughly 39,000 clones, about nine tenths of them present only once. Here the sequenced sample was CD4+ T cells from peripheral blood mononuclear cells, taken in the first trimester of pregnancy. The receptors come from a female donor in good health, enrolled as a control in a pregnancy study. CDR3s include the opening cysteine and the closing phenylalanine or tryptophan. A D gene is named only where the DNA matches it firmly. Rows may omit the clone size; those that give it use once, few, many or a size class.

d_call clone_size j_call cdr3_length v_call cdr3_nt cdr3_aa
TRBD1 NA TRBJ1-1 20 TRBV13 TGTGCCAGCAGCTTAGCGTGGGGGGGAGGACAGGGGGTAGGGAACACTGAAGCTTTCTTT CASSLAWGGGQGVGNTEAFF
NA NA TRBJ1-1 14 TRBV6-5 TGTGCCAGCAGTAGGGGGGGAGCAACAGACGAAGCTTTCTTT CASSRGGATDEAFF
TRBD2 NA TRBJ2-3 15 TRBV18 TGTGCCAGCTCACCACGCGCGGGGGGTTTGGATACGCAGTATTTT CASSPRAGGLDTQYF
NA once TRBJ1-3 19 TRBV7-9 TGTGCCAGCAGCTTAGTTCCGGACAGTATTACCCGGCCTGGAAACACCATATATTTT CASSLVPDSITRPGNTIYF
TRBD2 NA TRBJ2-2 16 TRBV27 TGTGCCAGCAAACCAAGCGGGGGGGCTAACACCGGGGAGCTGTTTTTT CASKPSGGANTGELFF
TRBD1 once TRBJ1-5 15 TRBV7-2 TGTGCCAGCAGCCCGACAGGGGGGGATAATCAGCCCCAGCATTTT CASSPTGGDNQPQHF
TRBD2 NA TRBJ2-2 13 TRBV28 TGTGCCAGCTCTACTAGCGGGGGTCGGGAGCTGTTTTTT CASSTSGGRELFF
NA NA TRBJ1-1 11 TRBV7-9 TGTGCCAGCAGCCGGACATATGAAGCTTTCTTT CASSRTYEAFF
NA NA TRBJ1-5 11 TRBV28 TGTGCCAGCAGTTTGGCCCTTACCCAGCATTTT CASSLALTQHF
NA few TRBJ1-6 12 TRBV11-1 TGTGCCAGCAGCTTCGAGAATTCACCCCTCCACTTT CASSFENSPLHF
TRBD1 NA TRBJ2-7 16 TRBV27 TGTGCCAGCAGTTTAGCCCGAGACAGGGAGTCCTACGAGCAGTACTTC CASSLARDRESYEQYF
NA NA TRBJ1-1 13 TRBV14 TGTGCCAGCAGCCCCGAAAGAGCGGGGGGAGCTTTCTTT CASSPERAGGAFF
NA once TRBJ2-3 14 TRBV28 TGTGCCAGCAGCTATCGGACAGCCACAGATACGCAGTATTTT CASSYRTATDTQYF
NA NA TRBJ1-5 15 TRBV30 TGTGCCTGGAGTCAGGACCAGGGTAGCAATCAGCCCCAGCATTTT CAWSQDQGSNQPQHF
NA few TRBJ2-1 15 TRBV2 TGTGCCAGCCAACCATCCGCCGGGTTTTACAATGAGCAGTTCTTC CASQPSAGFYNEQFF
NA NA TRBJ1-5 14 TRBV5-1 TGCGCCAGCAGCTTGTCCTCCGGTGATCAGCCCCAGCATTTT CASSLSSGDQPQHF
TRBD1 NA TRBJ2-2 16 TRBV5-4 TGTGCCAGCAGCGCCCGGACAGGGGTTCCCCTGGGGGAGCTGTTTTTT CASSARTGVPLGELFF
NA NA TRBJ1-1 15 TRBV5-8 TGTGCCAGCAGCATAAGGACAGCCATGAACACTGAAGCTTTCTTT CASSIRTAMNTEAFF
NA NA TRBJ1-5 15 TRBV4-1 TGCGCCAGCAGCCAGAGCCCGAGGGGCAATCAGCCCCAGCATTTT CASSQSPRGNQPQHF
NA NA TRBJ1-2 15 TRBV7-9 TGTGCCAGCAGCTTAGGACGGGGTAGGGATGATGGCTACACCTTC CASSLGRGRDDGYTF
NA NA TRBJ2-1 17 TRBV7-2 TGTGCCAGCAGCGCCTCTTTGGCGGGACCGAGATCCAATGAGCAGTTCTTC CASSASLAGPRSNEQFF
NA NA TRBJ1-6 15 TRBV14 TGTGCCAGCAGCCAAGATGGAGGGATAGGTTCACCCCTCCACTTT CASSQDGGIGSPLHF
NA NA TRBJ2-1 13 TRBV9 TGTGCCAGCAGCGTAGGTCGGGAGAACGGGCAGTTCTTC CASSVGRENGQFF
TRBD1 NA TRBJ1-1 17 TRBV18 TGTGCCAGCTCAACCCGACAGGGAACCCACTCGAACACTGAAGCTTTCTTT CASSTRQGTHSNTEAFF
NA NA TRBJ2-2 17 TRBV7-2 TGTGCCAGCAGCTTAAGGCCGACAGGTTCGAACACCGGGGAGCTGTTTTTT CASSLRPTGSNTGELFF
NA NA TRBJ1-2 14 TRBV4-3 TGCGCCAGCAGCCAATTCAGGGGCCTGTATGGCTACACCTTC CASSQFRGLYGYTF
TRBD2 NA TRBJ2-5 15 TRBV11-1 TGTGCCAGCAGCTCTGCTAGCGGGGGGCGGGAGACCCAGTACTTC CASSSASGGRETQYF
TRBD1 NA TRBJ2-2 16 TRBV2 TGTGCCAGCACCCTGGTGGGGACAGGGAACACCGGGGAGCTGTTTTTT CASTLVGTGNTGELFF
TRBD1 NA TRBJ1-2 14 TRBV29-1 TGCAGCGTGAACCGGGACAGTGGACTCTATGGCTACACCTTC CSVNRDSGLYGYTF
TRBD1 NA TRBJ1-2 15 TRBV5-4 TGTGCCAGCAGCTTGGGGGGACAGGGGGCTCGTGGCTACACCTTC CASSLGGQGARGYTF